The sequence of this T cell receptor beta chain was determined in a study of blood T cell repertoires in COVID-19. Study-level background: Sites in the United States, Italy and Spain provided acute and convalescent COVID-19 samples. Sources were T cells, B-cell-depleted T cells, or PBMCs; the material itself was cDNA or gDNA.

Original analysis: Amplification from reference gene primers served as the basis for estimated nucleated cell counts. The assay was immunoSEQ multiplex PCR, and TCRdb's table has in-frame clones only and misses some. V, J and clone size are taken as reported in that table, and D and trimming were inferred from the DNA itself. The sample carries more than 90,000 clones, about 85% recorded once. This CDR3 contains 16 residues. The ends were cut back, 0 bases at V and 6 bases at J, with 14 bases in the middle. Germline assignment: CDR1 LNHDA and CDR2 SQIVND (reference sequence). Input material: peripheral blood. The chain joins TRBV19 to TRBJ2-2; possible D gene TRBD1, 6 bases. This receptor was taken from a human donor in a cohort sampled during active COVID-19. CDR3 nucleotide sequence: TGTGCCAGTAGTATAGATCGCTGGGGGCGCCCCGGGGAGCTGTTTTTT. It yields the protein CASSIDRWGRPGELFF. Full variable domain (missing parts from reference TRBV19 and TRBJ2-2): DGGITQSPKYLFRKEGQNVTLSCEQNLNHDAMYWYRQDPGQGLRLIYYSQIVNDFQKGDIAEGYSVSREKKESFPLTVTSAQKNPTAFYLCASSIDRWGRPGELFFGEGSRLTVL.